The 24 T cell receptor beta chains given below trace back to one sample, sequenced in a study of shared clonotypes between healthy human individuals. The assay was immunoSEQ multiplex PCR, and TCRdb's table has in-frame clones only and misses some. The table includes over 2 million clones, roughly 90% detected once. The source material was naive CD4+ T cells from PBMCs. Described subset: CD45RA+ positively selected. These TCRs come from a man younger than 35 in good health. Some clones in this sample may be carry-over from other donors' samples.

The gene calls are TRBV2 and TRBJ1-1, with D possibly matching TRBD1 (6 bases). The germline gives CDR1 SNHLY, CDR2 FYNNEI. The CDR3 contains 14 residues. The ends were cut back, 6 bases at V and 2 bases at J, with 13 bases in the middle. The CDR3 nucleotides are TGTGCCAGCAGAGAACAGGGTGGTAACACTGAAGCTTTCTTT. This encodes CASREQGGNTEAFF.

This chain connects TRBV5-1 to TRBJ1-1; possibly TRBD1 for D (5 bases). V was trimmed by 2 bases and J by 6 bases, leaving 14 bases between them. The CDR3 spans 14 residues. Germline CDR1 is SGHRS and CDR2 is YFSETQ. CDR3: CASSFSGESAEAFF. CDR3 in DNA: TGCGCCAGCAGCTTCTCGGGGGAAAGCGCTGAAGCTTTCTTT.

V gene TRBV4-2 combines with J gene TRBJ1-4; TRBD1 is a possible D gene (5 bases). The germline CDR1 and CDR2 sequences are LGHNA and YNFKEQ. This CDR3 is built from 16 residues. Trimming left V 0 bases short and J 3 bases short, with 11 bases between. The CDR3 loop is CASSQDRQRSNEKLFF. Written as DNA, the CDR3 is TGTGCCAGCAGCCAAGACAGACAGAGGTCTAATGAAAAACTGTTTTTT.

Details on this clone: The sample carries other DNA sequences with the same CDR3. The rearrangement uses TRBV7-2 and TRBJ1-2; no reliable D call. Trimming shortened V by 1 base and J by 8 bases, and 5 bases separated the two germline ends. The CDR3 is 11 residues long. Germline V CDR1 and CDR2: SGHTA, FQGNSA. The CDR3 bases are TGTGCCAGCAGCTTAGGGGGAGGCTACACCTTC. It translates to CASSLGGGYTF. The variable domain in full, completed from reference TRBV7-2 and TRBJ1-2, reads GAGVSQSPSNKVTEKGKDVELRCDPISGHTALYWYRQSLGQGLEFLIYFQGNSAPDKSGLPSDRFSAERTGGSVSTLTIQRTQQEDSAVYLCASSLGGGYTFGSGTRLTVV.

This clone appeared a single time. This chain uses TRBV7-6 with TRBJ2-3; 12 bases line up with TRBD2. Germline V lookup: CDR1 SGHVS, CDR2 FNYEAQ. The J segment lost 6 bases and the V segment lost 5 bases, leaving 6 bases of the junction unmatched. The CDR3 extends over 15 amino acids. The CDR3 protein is CASSPLAGGADTQYF. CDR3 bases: TGTGCCAGCAGCCCACTAGCGGGAGGTGCGGATACGCAGTATTTT.

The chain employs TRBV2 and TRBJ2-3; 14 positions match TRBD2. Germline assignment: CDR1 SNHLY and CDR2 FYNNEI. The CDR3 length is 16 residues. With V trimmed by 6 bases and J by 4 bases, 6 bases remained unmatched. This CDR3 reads CASRPGLAGVSDTQYF. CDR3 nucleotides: TGTGCCAGCAGACCGGGACTAGCGGGAGTATCAGATACGCAGTATTTT.

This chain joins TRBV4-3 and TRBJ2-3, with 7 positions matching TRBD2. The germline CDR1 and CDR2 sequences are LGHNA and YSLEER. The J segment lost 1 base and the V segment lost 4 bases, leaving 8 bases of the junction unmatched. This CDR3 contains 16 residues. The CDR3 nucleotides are TGCGCCAGCAGCCTAGGGAGGGCCAGGGGCACAGATACGCAGTATTTT. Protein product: CASSLGRARGTDTQYF.

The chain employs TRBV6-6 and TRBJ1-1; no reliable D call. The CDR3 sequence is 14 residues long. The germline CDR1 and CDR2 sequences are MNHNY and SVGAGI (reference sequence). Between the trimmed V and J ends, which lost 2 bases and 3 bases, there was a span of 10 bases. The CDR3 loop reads CASSYQLRDTEAFF. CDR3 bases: TGTGCCAGCAGTTACCAATTAAGGGACACTGAAGCTTTCTTT.

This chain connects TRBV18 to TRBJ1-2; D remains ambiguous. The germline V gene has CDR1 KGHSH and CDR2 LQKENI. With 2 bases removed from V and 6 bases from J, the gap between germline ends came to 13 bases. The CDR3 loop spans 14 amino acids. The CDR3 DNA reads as TGTGCCAGCTCACCATCTAACGGCCAGAATGGCTACACCTTC. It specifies CASSPSNGQNGYTF.

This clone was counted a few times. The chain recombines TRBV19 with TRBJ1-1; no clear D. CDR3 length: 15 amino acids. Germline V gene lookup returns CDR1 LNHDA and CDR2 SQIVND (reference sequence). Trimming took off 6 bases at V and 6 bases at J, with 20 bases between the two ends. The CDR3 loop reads CASRSIPTFEAEAFF. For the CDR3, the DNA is TGTGCCAGTAGAAGTATACCGACCTTCGAGGCTGAAGCTTTCTTT.

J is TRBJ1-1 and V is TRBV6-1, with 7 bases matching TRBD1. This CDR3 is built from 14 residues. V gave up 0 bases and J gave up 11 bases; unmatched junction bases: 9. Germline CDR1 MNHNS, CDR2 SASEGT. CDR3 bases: TGTGCCAGCAGTGAAGCGCAGGGGGTTCCCTCGGCTTTCTTT. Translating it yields CASSEAQGVPSAFF.

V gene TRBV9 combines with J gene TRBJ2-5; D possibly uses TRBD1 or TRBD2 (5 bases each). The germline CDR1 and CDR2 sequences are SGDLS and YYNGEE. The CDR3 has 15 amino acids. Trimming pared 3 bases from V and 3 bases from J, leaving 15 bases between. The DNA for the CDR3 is TGTGCCAGCAGCGGAGGGTCGTCCAGGGAAGAGACCCAGTACTTC. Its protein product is CASSGGSSREETQYF.

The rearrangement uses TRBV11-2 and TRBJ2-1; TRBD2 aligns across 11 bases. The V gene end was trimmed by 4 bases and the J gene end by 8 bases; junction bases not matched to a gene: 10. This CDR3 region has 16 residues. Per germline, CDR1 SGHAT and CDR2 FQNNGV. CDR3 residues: CASSSEGLAGGHEQFF. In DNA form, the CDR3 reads TGTGCCAGCAGCTCTGAGGGGCTAGCGGGGGGCCATGAGCAGTTCTTC.

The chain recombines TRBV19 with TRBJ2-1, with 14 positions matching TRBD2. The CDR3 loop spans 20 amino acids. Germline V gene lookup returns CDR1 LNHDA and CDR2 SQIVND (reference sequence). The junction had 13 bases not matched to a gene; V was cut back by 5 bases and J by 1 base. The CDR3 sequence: CASSVSGTSGSRKSYNEQFF. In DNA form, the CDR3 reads TGTGCCAGTAGTGTCTCCGGGACTAGCGGGAGTCGTAAATCCTACAATGAGCAGTTCTTC.

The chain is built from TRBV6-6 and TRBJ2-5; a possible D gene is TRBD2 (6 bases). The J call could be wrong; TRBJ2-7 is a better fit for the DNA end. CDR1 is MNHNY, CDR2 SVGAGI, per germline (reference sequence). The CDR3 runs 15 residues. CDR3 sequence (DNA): TGTGCCAGCAGTCCAGAGCGGGTCAGCTCCTACGAGCAGTACTTC. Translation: CASSPERVSSYEQYF.

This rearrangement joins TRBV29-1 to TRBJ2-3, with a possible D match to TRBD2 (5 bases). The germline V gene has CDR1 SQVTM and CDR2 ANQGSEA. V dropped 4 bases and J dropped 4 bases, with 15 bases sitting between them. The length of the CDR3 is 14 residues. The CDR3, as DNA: TGCAGCGTTGTTTCGAGCGGCAAGGCAGATACGCAGTATTTT. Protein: CSVVSSGKADTQYF.

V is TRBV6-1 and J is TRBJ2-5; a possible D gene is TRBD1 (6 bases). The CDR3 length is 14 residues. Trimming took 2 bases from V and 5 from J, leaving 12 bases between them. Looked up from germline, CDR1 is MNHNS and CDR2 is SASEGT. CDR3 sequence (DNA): TGTGCCAGCAGTGAATTACAGGGTCTGGAGACCCAGTACTTC. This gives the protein CASSELQGLETQYF.

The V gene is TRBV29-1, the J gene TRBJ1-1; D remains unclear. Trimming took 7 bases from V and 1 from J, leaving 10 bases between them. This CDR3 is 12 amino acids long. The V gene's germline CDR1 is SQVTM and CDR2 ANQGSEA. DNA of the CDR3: TGCAGCGCGGTGGGGTGGAACACTGAAGCTTTCTTT. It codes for CSAVGWNTEAFF.

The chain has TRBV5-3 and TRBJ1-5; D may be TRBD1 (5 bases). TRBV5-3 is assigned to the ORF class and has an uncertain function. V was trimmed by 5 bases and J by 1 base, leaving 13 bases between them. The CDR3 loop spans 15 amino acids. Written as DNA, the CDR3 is TGTGCCAGAAGTAATCCGGGACGGAGCAATCAGCCCCAGCATTTT. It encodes CARSNPGRSNQPQHF.

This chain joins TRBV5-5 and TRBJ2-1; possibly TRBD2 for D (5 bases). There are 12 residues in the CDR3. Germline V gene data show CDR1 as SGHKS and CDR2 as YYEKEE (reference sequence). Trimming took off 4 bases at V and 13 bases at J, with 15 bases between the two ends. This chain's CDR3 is CASSGEYRIQFF. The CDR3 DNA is TGTGCCAGCAGCGGGGAGTATCGCATCCAGTTCTTC.

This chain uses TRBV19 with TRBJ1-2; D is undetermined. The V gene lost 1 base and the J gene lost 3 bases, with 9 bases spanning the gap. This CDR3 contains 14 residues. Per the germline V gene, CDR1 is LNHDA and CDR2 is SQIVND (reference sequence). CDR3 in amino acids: CASSIVGPYYGYTF. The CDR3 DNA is TGTGCCAGTAGTATAGTTGGCCCCTACTATGGCTACACCTTC.

DNA of the CDR3: TGCGCCAGCAGCAATGACCCTGACGTAGGTACTGAAGCTTTCTTT. The encoded protein is CASSNDPDVGTEAFF. This chain links TRBV5-1 with TRBJ1-1; D is unclear. This CDR3 has 15 amino acids. CDR1 and CDR2 from the germline V gene are SGHRS and YFSETQ. The V end was cut by 4 bases, the J end by 5 bases, with 18 bases between.

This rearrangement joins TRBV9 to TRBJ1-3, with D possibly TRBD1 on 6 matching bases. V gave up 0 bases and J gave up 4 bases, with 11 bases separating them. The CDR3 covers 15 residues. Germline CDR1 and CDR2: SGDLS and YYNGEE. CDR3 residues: CASSVETGMGNTIYF. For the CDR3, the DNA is TGTGCCAGCAGCGTAGAGACAGGAATGGGAAACACCATATATTTT. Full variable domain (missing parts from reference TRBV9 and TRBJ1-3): DSGVTQTPKHLITATGQRVTLRCSPRSGDLSVYWYQQSLDQGLQFLIQYYNGEERAKGNILERFSAQQFPDLHSELNLSSLELGDSALYFCASSVETGMGNTIYFGEGSWLTVV.

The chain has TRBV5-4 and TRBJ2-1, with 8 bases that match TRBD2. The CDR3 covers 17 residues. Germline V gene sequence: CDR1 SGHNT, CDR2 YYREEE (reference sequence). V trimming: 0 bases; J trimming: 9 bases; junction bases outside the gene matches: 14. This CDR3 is CASSLDRGTSFVTEQFF. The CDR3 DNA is TGTGCCAGCAGCTTGGATCGGGGGACTAGTTTCGTGACTGAGCAGTTCTTC.